Listed here are 7 T cell receptor beta chains from one sample, sequenced in a study of control samples from healthy donors and cancer patients. The protocol was immunoSEQ multiplex PCR, while the TCRdb copy is restricted to in-frame clones and leaves out a portion. This sample has about 160,000 clones, with around 94% found just once. Sequenced material: PBMCs. These receptors came from a man aged 55 to 70 with colorectal cancer.

The chain joins TRBV7-2 to TRBJ1-2; no clear D. Per the germline V gene, CDR1 is SGHTA and CDR2 is FQGNSA. The CDR3 consists of 12 residues. The germline V and J ends were trimmed by 5 bases and 7 bases, with 11 bases remaining between them. CDR3 coding DNA: TGTGCCAGCAGCCCGTCAGTGGGTGGCTACACCTTC. Protein: CASSPSVGGYTF.

This clone was seen once. V gene TRBV4-2 combines with J gene TRBJ2-5, with D unclear. Germline lookup yields CDR1 LGHNA and CDR2 YNFKEQ. CDR3 length: 16 amino acids. V was shortened by 0 bases and J by 1 base, with 12 bases between the two germline ends. The CDR3 DNA is TGTGCCAGCAGCCAAGATAGGTCCGGAGCCCAAGAGACCCAGTACTTC. Protein sequence: CASSQDRSGAQETQYF.

This sequence joins TRBV11-3 and TRBJ2-5; the match to TRBD1 covers 7 bases. After removal of 1 base from V and 1 base from J, the junction contained 3 bases not matched to a gene. Germline-derived CDR1 and CDR2 are SGHNT and YENEEA. The CDR3 spans 15 residues. The CDR3 sequence is CASSLGAGGQETQYF. The CDR3 DNA reads TGTGCCAGCAGCTTAGGGGCAGGGGGCCAAGAGACCCAGTACTTC.

This chain connects TRBV5-1 to TRBJ2-3; weak D call: TRBD1 (6 bases). The germline CDR1 and CDR2 sequences are SGHRS and YFSETQ. The CDR3 extends over 13 amino acids. The V end was cut by 3 bases, the J end by 5 bases, with 10 bases between. CDR3 coding DNA: TGCGCCAGCAGCTGGACAGTTAAAGATACGCAGTATTTT. This gives the protein CASSWTVKDTQYF.

This chain links TRBV2 with TRBJ1-2, with 10 bases identical to TRBD1. This CDR3 contains 13 residues. The germline gives CDR1 SNHLY, CDR2 FYNNEI. With 7 bases clipped from V and 3 bases from J, the junction kept 2 bases outside the gene matches. The CDR3 bases are TGTGCCAGCACTGGGACAGGGGACTATGGCTACACCTTC. Protein: CASTGTGDYGYTF.

This sequence joins TRBV5-4 and TRBJ1-1; tentative D call: TRBD1 (5 bases). CDR3 length: 17 residues. Trimming stripped 1 base from V and 0 bases from J, with 16 bases between. Germline loops: CDR1 SGHNT, CDR2 YYREEE (reference sequence). CDR3 DNA: TGTGCCAGCAGCTTGAGTCGGGACGCCTTGCTGAACACTGAAGCTTTCTTT. It specifies CASSLSRDALLNTEAFF.

V usage is TRBV3-1 (or the pseudogene TRBV3-2) and J usage is TRBJ1-1; 7 bases match TRBD1. V was pared by 0 bases and J by 0 bases, with 4 bases of the junction left unmatched. From germline, CDR1 is LGHDT and CDR2 YNNKEL (reference sequence). The CDR3 is made up of 16 amino acids. The CDR3 loop reads CASSQEGQIMNTEAFF. The DNA for the CDR3 is TGTGCCAGCAGCCAAGAGGGACAGATAATGAACACTGAAGCTTTCTTT.